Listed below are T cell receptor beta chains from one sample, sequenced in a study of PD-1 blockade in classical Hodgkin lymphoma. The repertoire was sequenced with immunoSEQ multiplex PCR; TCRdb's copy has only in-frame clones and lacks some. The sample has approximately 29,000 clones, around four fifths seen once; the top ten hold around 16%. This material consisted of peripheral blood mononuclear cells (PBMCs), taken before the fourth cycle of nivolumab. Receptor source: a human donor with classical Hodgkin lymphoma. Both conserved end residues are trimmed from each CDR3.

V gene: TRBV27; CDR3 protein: ASSLDAGLGYEQY
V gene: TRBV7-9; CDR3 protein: ASSLAAGGSTDTQY
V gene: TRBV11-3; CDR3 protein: ASSLSGQMGYEQY
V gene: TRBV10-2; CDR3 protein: ASSDFLGGDEQY
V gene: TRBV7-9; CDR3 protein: ASSLGFLVEVKF
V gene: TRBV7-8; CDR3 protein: ASSAFQGAGTEAF
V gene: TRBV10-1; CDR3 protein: ASRDNINTEAF
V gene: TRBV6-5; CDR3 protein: ASSQATSSTEAF
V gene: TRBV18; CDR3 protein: ASSPLPQGAYGYT
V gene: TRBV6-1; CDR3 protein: ASSEFLAAETQY
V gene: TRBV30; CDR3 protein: VWSPLGTSTDTQY
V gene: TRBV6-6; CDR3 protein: ARGGSGEKLF
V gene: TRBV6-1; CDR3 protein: ASERTGKHEQF
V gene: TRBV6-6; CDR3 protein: ASIPRDRNTGELF
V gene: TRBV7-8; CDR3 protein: ASSLMASGRVAEQY
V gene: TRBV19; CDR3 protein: ASNPTGGGVQF
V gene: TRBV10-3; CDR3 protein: AISRGSPTADTQY
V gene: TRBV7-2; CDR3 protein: ASTLIVGLLDTQY
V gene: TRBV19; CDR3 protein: ASSVGLAASYEQY
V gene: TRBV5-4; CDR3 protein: ASSVAPTDTQY
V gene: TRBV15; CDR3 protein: ATSRGGTSGADTQY
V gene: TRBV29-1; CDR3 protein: SVESGNDYEQY
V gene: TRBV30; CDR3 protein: AWSAGKRGLEKLF
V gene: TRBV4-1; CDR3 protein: ASSQDSGRDTQY
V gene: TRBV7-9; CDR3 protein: ASSLGDHRSQNEKLF
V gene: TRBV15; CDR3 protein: ATSRDTGRNQPQH
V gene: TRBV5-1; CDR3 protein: ASSLGPGSSGANVLT
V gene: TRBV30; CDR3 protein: AWSVQWRDTQY
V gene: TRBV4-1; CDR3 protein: ASSQLPGQASYEQY
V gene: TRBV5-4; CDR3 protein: ASSVPQGAYEQF
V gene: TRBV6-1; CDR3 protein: ASKDSNYEQY
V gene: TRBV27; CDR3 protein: ASSLQGNTGELF
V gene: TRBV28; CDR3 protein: ASSREVIPY
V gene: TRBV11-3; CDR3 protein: ASSRSRDGYEQY
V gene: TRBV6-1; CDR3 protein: ASRRLPNTGELF
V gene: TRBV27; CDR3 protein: ASSLSVGMEAF
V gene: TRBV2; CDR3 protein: ASRFDRDREGQPQH
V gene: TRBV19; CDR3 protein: ASSIDLSGLQF
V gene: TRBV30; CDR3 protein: AWSVLANTGELF
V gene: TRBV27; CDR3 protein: ASKPATNEKLF
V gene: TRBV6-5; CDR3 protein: ASSGWTGVNQPQH
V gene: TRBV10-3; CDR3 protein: AISDLVGGDGGYT
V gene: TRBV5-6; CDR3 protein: ASSLGAGYT
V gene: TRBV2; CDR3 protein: ASSSRGGGELF
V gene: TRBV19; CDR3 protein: ASSIGLAANTGELF
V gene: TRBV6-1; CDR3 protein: ASSDFGELAKNIQY
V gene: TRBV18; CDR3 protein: ASSPRQGGDTQY
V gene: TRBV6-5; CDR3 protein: ASGIAGVTGEQF